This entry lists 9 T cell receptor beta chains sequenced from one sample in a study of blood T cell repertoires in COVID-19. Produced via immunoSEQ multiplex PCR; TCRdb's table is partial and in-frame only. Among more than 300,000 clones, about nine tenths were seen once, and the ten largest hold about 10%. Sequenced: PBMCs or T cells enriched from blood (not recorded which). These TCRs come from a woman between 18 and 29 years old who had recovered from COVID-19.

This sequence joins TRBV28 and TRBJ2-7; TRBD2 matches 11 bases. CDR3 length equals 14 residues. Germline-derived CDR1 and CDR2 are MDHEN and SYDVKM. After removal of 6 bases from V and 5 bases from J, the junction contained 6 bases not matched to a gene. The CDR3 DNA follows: TGTGCCAGCAGCACTAGCGGGGGTATTAACGAGCAGTACTTC. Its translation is CASSTSGGINEQYF.

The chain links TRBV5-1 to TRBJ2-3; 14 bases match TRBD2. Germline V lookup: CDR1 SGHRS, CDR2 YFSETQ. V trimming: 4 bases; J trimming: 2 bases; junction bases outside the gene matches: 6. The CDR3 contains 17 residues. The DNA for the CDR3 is TGCGCCAGCAGCCGCGGACTAGCGGGGGGTGTCACAGATACGCAGTATTTT. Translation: CASSRGLAGGVTDTQYF.

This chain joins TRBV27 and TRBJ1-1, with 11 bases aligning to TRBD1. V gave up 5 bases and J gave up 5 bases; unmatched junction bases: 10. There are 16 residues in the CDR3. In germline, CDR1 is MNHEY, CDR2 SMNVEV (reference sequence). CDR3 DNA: TGTGCCAGCAGTGTCCGGACAGGGGGCCGCGGTACTGAAGCTTTCTTT. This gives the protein CASSVRTGGRGTEAFF.

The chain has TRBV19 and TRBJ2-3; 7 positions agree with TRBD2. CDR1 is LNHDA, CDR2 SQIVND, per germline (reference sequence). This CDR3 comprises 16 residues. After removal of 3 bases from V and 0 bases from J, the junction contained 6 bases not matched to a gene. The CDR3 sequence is CASSILLSGSTDTQYF. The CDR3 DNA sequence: TGTGCCAGTAGTATCCTCCTTAGCGGGAGCACAGATACGCAGTATTTT.

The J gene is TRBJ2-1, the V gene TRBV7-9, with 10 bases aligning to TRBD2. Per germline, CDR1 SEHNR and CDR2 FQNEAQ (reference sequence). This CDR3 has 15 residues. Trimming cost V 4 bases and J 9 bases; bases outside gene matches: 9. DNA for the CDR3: TGTGCCAGCAGCTCAGCGGGAGGGCTTGAAGGTGAGCAGTTCTTC. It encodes CASSSAGGLEGEQFF.

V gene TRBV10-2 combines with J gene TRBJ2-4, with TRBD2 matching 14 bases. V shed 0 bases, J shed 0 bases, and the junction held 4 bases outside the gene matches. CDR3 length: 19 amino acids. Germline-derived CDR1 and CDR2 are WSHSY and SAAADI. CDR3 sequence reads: CASSESRGLAGAAKNIQYF. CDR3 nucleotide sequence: TGCGCCAGCAGTGAGTCCAGGGGACTAGCGGGGGCAGCCAAAAACATTCAGTACTTC.

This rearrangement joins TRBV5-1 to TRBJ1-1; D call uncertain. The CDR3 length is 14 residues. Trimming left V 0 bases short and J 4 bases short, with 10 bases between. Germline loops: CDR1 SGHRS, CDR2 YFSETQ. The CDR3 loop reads CASSLVPGRTEAFF. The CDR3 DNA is TGCGCCAGCAGCTTGGTGCCTGGGCGCACTGAAGCTTTCTTT.

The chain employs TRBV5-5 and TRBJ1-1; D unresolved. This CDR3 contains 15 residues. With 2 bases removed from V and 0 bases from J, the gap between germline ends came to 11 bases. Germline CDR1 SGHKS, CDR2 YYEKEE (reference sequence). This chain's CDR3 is CASSFYRVMNTEAFF. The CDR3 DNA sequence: TGTGCCAGCAGCTTTTACAGAGTGATGAACACTGAAGCTTTCTTT.

CDR3 protein: CASKMDGGGSTDTQYF. Written as DNA, the CDR3 is TGTGCCAGTAAGATGGATGGGGGGGGGAGCACAGATACGCAGTATTTT. The chain uses TRBV19 and TRBJ2-3, with TRBD2 matching 7 bases. The CDR3 has 16 residues. The germline CDR1 and CDR2 sequences are LNHDA and SQIVND (reference sequence). V dropped 7 bases and J dropped 0; count of bases not matched to a gene: 10.